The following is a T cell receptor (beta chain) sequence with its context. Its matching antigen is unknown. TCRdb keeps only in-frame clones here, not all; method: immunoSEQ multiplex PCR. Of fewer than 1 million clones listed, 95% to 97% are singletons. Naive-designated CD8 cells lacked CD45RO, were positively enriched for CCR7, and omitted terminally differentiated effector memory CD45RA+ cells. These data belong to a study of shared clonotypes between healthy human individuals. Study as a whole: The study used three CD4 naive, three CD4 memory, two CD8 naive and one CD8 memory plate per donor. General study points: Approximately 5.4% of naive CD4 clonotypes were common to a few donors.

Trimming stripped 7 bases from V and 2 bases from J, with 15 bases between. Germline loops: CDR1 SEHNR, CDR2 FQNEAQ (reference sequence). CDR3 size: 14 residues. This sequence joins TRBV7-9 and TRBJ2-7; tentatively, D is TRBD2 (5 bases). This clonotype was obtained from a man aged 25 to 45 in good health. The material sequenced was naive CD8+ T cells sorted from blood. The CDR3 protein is CASTGMLGTYEQYF. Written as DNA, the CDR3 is TGTGCCAGCACCGGGATGTTGGGAACCTACGAGCAGTACTTC.